The 26 T cell receptor beta chains reported below all come from one sample, sequenced in a study of tissue T cells after allogeneic stem cell transplantation. TCRdb's table, derived via immunoSEQ multiplex PCR, lists solely in-frame clones and lacks some. There are roughly 25,000 clones in the sample; less than 85% occur only once, and over 6% lies in the top ten. The sample here was tissue from the ileum, taken at autopsy. The receptors were sampled from a female donor older than 55 with lung cancer.

The V gene is TRBV4-1, the J gene TRBJ2-7, with D maybe TRBD1 (6 bases). Germline assignment: CDR1 MGHRA and CDR2 YSYEKL. Trimming stripped 1 base from V and 4 bases from J, with 17 bases between. The CDR3 totals 16 residues. CDR3 amino acids: CASSQAAGQRGYEQYF. CDR3 DNA: TGCGCCAGCAGCCAAGCCGCCGGACAGAGGGGGTACGAGCAGTACTTC.

The chain couples TRBV7-2 to TRBJ1-4; D gene ambiguous. Germline values: CDR1 SGHTA, CDR2 FQGNSA. The CDR3 loop spans 15 amino acids. Trimming took off 3 bases at V and 0 bases at J, with 8 bases between the two ends. Here the CDR3 reads CASSLRVATNEKLFF. CDR3 nucleotide sequence: TGTGCCAGCAGCTTGCGGGTTGCAACTAATGAAAAACTGTTTTTT. The full variable domain, in which reference TRBV7-2 and TRBJ1-4 provide the parts outside the CDR3, is GAGVSQSPSNKVTEKGKDVELRCDPISGHTALYWYRQSLGQGLEFLIYFQGNSAPDKSGLPSDRFSAERTGGSVSTLTIQRTQQEDSAVYLCASSLRVATNEKLFFGSGTQLSVL.

This clone was observed a few times. The chain couples TRBV14 to TRBJ2-1; D uncertain. In germline, CDR1 is SGHDN, CDR2 FVKESK. Trimming removed 2 bases at V and 2 bases at J, with 4 bases between. The CDR3 totals 13 residues. CDR3 region: CASSQNTYNEQFF. DNA for the CDR3: TGTGCCAGCAGCCAAAACACCTACAATGAGCAGTTCTTC.

This chain uses TRBV15 with TRBJ2-1; tentatively, D is TRBD1 or TRBD2 (5 bases each). The CDR3 contains 14 residues. V lost 10 bases to trimming and J lost 0 bases, with 13 bases between them. The V gene's germline CDR1 is LNHNV and CDR2 YYDKDF (reference sequence). The CDR3 bases are TGTGCCATCCGGGACGGTGGCTCCTACAATGAGCAGTTCTTC. It specifies CAIRDGGSYNEQFF.

This rearrangement joins TRBV5-1 to TRBJ2-5; 10 bases match TRBD2. Germline assignment: CDR1 SGHRS and CDR2 YFSETQ. The CDR3 spans 15 residues. V was clipped by 2 bases and J by 5 bases; unmatched bases: 6. CDR3 bases: TGCGCCAGCAGCTTCGAGCGGGGGGGCCGGGAGACCCAGTACTTC. It yields the protein CASSFERGGRETQYF.

This chain connects TRBV9 to TRBJ1-2; tentatively, D is TRBD1 (5 bases). There are 16 residues in the CDR3. V lost 0 bases and J 6 bases, leaving 18 bases between the germline ends. The germline V gene encodes CDR1 SGDLS and CDR2 YYNGEE. CDR3 bases: TGTGCCAGCAGCGTAGCGTTCGGGGGATCGGAAAATGGCTACACCTTC. Its translation: CASSVAFGGSENGYTF.

By share, this clone counts as medium-sized (0.01 to 0.1%). This chain links TRBV30 with TRBJ1-6; D possibly corresponds to TRBD1 (6 bases). Germline CDR1 is GTSNPN and CDR2 is SVGIG (reference sequence). V was trimmed by 3 bases and J by 3 bases, leaving 15 bases between them. There are 16 residues in the CDR3. The CDR3 nucleotides read TGTGCCTGGAGATATGGGGGGCTGGACTATAATTCACCCCTCCACTTT. Translation: CAWRYGGLDYNSPLHF.

The CDR3 bases are TGTGCCTGGAGTCGGGACAAGACTTATAATTCACCCCTCCACTTT. This sequence encodes CAWSRDKTYNSPLHF. V is TRBV30 and J is TRBJ1-6; D may be TRBD1 (6 bases). V was trimmed by 2 bases and J by 4 bases, leaving 12 bases between them. This CDR3 region has 15 residues. The germline gives CDR1 GTSNPN, CDR2 SVGIG (reference sequence).

This clone was observed a single time. The chain employs TRBV10-2 and TRBJ2-2, with a tentative D call TRBD2 (5 bases). The CDR3 totals 13 residues. In germline, CDR1 is WSHSY, CDR2 SAAADI. Between the trimmed V and J ends, which lost 6 bases and 0 bases, there was a span of 5 bases. The CDR3 sequence: CASRRANTGELFF. The CDR3 bases are TGCGCCAGCAGGCGGGCGAACACCGGGGAGCTGTTTTTT.

The chain couples TRBV7-9 to TRBJ2-7; 15 nucleotides agree with TRBD2. This CDR3 is built from 20 residues. In germline, CDR1 is SEHNR, CDR2 FQNEAQ (reference sequence). V was clipped by 5 bases and J by 7 bases; unmatched bases: 21. The CDR3 sequence is CASSIRTGVVPGLAGGEQYF. In DNA form, the CDR3 reads TGTGCCAGCAGCATAAGGACAGGGGTGGTTCCGGGACTAGCGGGAGGAGAGCAGTACTTC.

This chain uses TRBV7-8 with TRBJ1-2; D unclear. Trimming took 3 bases from V and 4 from J, leaving 12 bases between them. CDR1 is SGHVS, CDR2 FQNEAQ, per germline. CDR3 size: 14 residues. The CDR3: CASSFRLDPYGYTF. The CDR3 region has the DNA TGTGCCAGCAGCTTCCGTTTAGATCCCTATGGCTACACCTTC.

This chain joins TRBV4-2 and TRBJ2-7; maybe TRBD2 (5 bases). CDR1 and CDR2 from the germline V gene are LGHNA and YNFKEQ. The CDR3 runs to 15 residues. The V gene lost 4 bases and the J gene lost 7 bases, with 20 bases spanning the gap. The CDR3: CASSPALANPGEQYF. CDR3 DNA: TGTGCCAGCAGCCCAGCGCTAGCAAACCCTGGGGAGCAGTACTTC.

The chain combines TRBV9 with TRBJ2-1, with 9 bases that match TRBD2. The CDR3 spans 15 residues. V shed 2 bases, J shed 8 bases, and the junction held 8 bases outside the gene matches. CDR1 is SGDLS and CDR2 is YYNGEE in the germline V gene. The CDR3 DNA reads TGTGCCAGCAGCGTTTCAGGGACTAGCTTTGATGAGCAGTTCTTC. Translated: CASSVSGTSFDEQFF.

This chain connects TRBV3-1 (or the pseudogene TRBV3-2) to TRBJ1-2, with a tentative D call TRBD1 (6 bases). Germline CDR1 is LGHDT and CDR2 is YNNKEL (reference sequence). The CDR3 runs to 15 residues. Trimming took 3 bases from V and 5 from J, leaving 16 bases between them. This chain's CDR3 is CASSHLAQGNYGYTF. CDR3 DNA sequence: TGTGCCAGCAGCCACTTAGCACAGGGTAATTATGGCTACACCTTC.

The CDR3 here is CASSDQGGSYEQYF. DNA of the CDR3: TGTGCCAGCAGTGATCAGGGAGGGTCATACGAGCAGTACTTC. V usage is TRBV7-2 and J usage is TRBJ2-7, with TRBD2 identical over 7 bases. Germline CDR1 SGHTA, CDR2 FQGNSA. J was trimmed by 4 bases and V by 6 bases; bases with no gene match: 9. The CDR3 has 14 residues.

The V call is TRBV29-1, the J call TRBJ2-2; TRBD2 matches at 9 bases. V was pared by 4 bases and J by 7 bases, with 13 bases of the junction left unmatched. Germline V gene data show CDR1 as SQVTM and CDR2 as ANQGSEA. This CDR3 has 16 residues. The DNA for the CDR3 is TGCAGCGTTGGACCCCGAGCGGGAGGCGCCAGCGGGGAGCTGTTTTTT. This codes for CSVGPRAGGASGELFF.

The rearrangement uses TRBV7-2 and TRBJ2-7; D gene unclear. Germline CDR1 and CDR2: SGHTA and FQGNSA. Trimming cost V 1 base and J 5 bases, with 12 bases left between them. CDR3 length: 14 residues. The CDR3, as DNA: TGTGCCAGCAGCTTAGATTTAAAAGCTAACGAGCAGTACTTC. It yields the protein CASSLDLKANEQYF.

This clone is termed medium-sized (0.01 to 0.1%). The chain carries TRBV2 and TRBJ1-2, with a possible D match to TRBD1 (5 bases). Germline V gene sequence: CDR1 SNHLY, CDR2 FYNNEI. Trimming cost V 2 bases and J 8 bases, with 9 bases left between them. This CDR3 spans 12 amino acids. The CDR3 sequence: CASSEQGWGYTF. DNA of the CDR3: TGTGCCAGCAGTGAACAGGGTTGGGGCTACACCTTC.

The chain is built from TRBV5-6 and TRBJ1-2, with 10 bases lining up with TRBD1. Losses at the gene ends were 2 bases for V and 7 bases for J; bases not matched to a gene: 8. Germline V gene lookup returns CDR1 SGHDT and CDR2 YYEEEE. The CDR3 is made up of 15 amino acids. The chain's CDR3 is CASSLRQGAKAGYTF. CDR3 in DNA: TGTGCCAGCAGCTTACGACAGGGGGCGAAAGCTGGCTACACCTTC.

The CDR3 DNA sequence: TGTGCCAGCAGCCAAACCGGGACAGGCCATTACACAGATACGCAGTATTTT. This encodes CASSQTGTGHYTDTQYF. This chain uses TRBV3-1 (or the pseudogene TRBV3-2) with TRBJ2-3; 8 positions agree with TRBD1. The germline CDR1 and CDR2 sequences are LGHDT and YNNKEL (reference sequence). This CDR3 has 17 amino acids. Trimming removed 2 bases from V and 2 bases from J; junction bases left unmatched: 9.

The rearrangement links TRBV19 to TRBJ1-2; TRBD1 matches 10 bases. Per germline, CDR1 LNHDA and CDR2 SQIVND (reference sequence). The CDR3 runs to 15 residues. After removal of 5 bases from V and 2 bases from J, the junction contained 5 bases not matched to a gene. CDR3 DNA: TGTGCCAGTAGTTACCGGGACAGGGGCAACTATGGCTACACCTTC. Translation: CASSYRDRGNYGYTF.

The CDR3 sequence is CASSSVGTSGTDTQYF. CDR3 nucleotides: TGTGCCAGCAGCTCCGTCGGGACTAGCGGGACAGATACGCAGTATTTT. J is TRBJ2-3 and V is TRBV7-2; TRBD2 agrees at 12 bases. Germline V gene sequence: CDR1 SGHTA, CDR2 FQGNSA. This CDR3 comprises 16 residues. Germline trimming cut 4 bases from V and 3 bases from J; bases unmatched to any gene: 5.

The DNA of the CDR3 is TGCGCCAGCAGCCAACAACTAGCGGGGAGTGGGGAGCAGTACTTC. Protein sequence: CASSQQLAGSGEQYF. The chain carries TRBV4-3 and TRBJ2-7, with 10 nucleotides matching TRBD2. The ends lost 2 bases at V and 7 bases at J; junction bases unmatched: 8. This CDR3 has 15 amino acids. Germline-derived CDR1 and CDR2 are LGHNA and YSLEER.

This clone showed up just a few times. V gene TRBV24-1 combines with J gene TRBJ2-1, with 14 bases matching TRBD2. Germline V gives CDR1 KGHDR, CDR2 SFDVKD. V trimming: 4 bases; J trimming: 5 bases; junction bases outside the gene matches: 3. This CDR3 spans 16 amino acids. DNA of the CDR3: TGTGCCACCAGTGACACGACTAGCGGGAGGGACAATGAGCAGTTCTTC. This gives the protein CATSDTTSGRDNEQFF.

Of note for this clone: The sample contains more than one DNA sequence encoding this CDR3. This chain uses TRBV19 with TRBJ1-2, with 8 positions matching TRBD1. In germline, CDR1 is LNHDA, CDR2 SQIVND (reference sequence). The CDR3 loop spans 14 amino acids. J gave up 2 bases and V 4 bases, and 3 bases lay outside the gene matches. CDR3 DNA: TGTGCCAGTAGTAACAGGGGGAGAAACTATGGCTACACCTTC. This translates into CASSNRGRNYGYTF.

The chain recombines TRBV5-1 with TRBJ1-2; D is uncertain. V was pared by 2 bases and J by 10 bases, with 15 bases between. The CDR3 spans 13 residues. The germline V gene has CDR1 SGHRS and CDR2 YFSETQ. The CDR3 coding sequence is TGCGCCAGCAGCTTCGATAGGGCCGGTGACTACACCTTC. Translated: CASSFDRAGDYTF. Full variable domain (missing parts from reference TRBV5-1 and TRBJ1-2): KAGVTQTPRYLIKTRGQQVTLSCSPISGHRSVSWYQQTPGQGLQFLFEYFSETQRNKGNFPGRFSGRQFSNSRSEMNVSTLELGDSALYLCASSFDRAGDYTFGSGTRLTVV.